Given below is one T cell receptor (beta chain) in context. What it binds is unknown. Single viable CD3+CD4+CD8-CD45RO+ cells were sorted as the memory CD4+ T cells. This table comes from immunoSEQ multiplex PCR, and its TCRdb copy is limited to in-frame clones, with some not included. Of about 60,000 clones listed, roughly four fifths are singletons. The data are from a study of memory CD4+ T cells and cytomegalovirus serostatus. Across the study: Healthy Belgian adult donors included nine or ten CMV-positive and some 25 CMV-negative people.

Findings of the study overall: A US-trained random forest predicted CMV serostatus with median AUC around 0.9.

There are 15 residues in the CDR3. Trimming took 5 bases from V and 2 from J; bases not matched to a gene: 8. Looked up from germline, CDR1 is MNHNS and CDR2 is SASEGT. The sequenced material came from memory CD4+ T cells from blood. The clonotype originates from an adult in good health and CMV-seronegative. The rearrangement joins TRBV6-1 to TRBJ2-5; TRBD2 matches 7 bases. CDR3 nucleotide sequence: TGTGCCAGCAGTCTCAGGGAGGGTTGGCAAGAGACCCAGTACTTC. This sequence encodes CASSLREGWQETQYF.